A single TCR beta chain is shown here with its context. This entry belongs to a study of identical twins. TCRdb recomputed calls from the 5' RACE reads with MiXCR, one row per CDR3 protein. Of about 570,000 distinct CDR3 sequences listed, around a tenth are singletons. The CDR3 covers 13 residues. The germline V and J ends were trimmed by 3 bases and 3 bases, with 8 bases remaining between them. Germline CDR1 reads MGHDK; CDR2 reads SYGVNS. These same records also appear under a second study, on yellow fever vaccine responses in identical twins.

V is TRBV25-1 and J is TRBJ1-1; unclear D gene. Sequencing input: PBMCs. This receptor was identified in a woman between 18 and 29 years old in good health. The CDR3 protein is CASSDEADTEAFF. The DNA for the CDR3 is TGTGCCAGCAGTGATGAGGCAGACACTGAAGCTTTCTTT.